These 3 T cell receptor beta chains were sequenced from one sample in a study of blood T cell repertoires in COVID-19. The table came from immunoSEQ multiplex PCR; TCRdb's copy has only in-frame clones and leaves some out. The sample holds 200,000 to 250,000 clones; approximately 86% are singletons and the top ten take roughly 10%. Material: peripheral blood. The receptors originated from a woman between 50 and 59 years old with COVID-19, enrolled during active disease.

This sequence joins TRBV9 and TRBJ1-4; D is unresolved. The CDR3 extends over 15 amino acids. Trimming shortened V by 0 bases and J by 0 bases, and 6 bases separated the two germline ends. Germline loops: CDR1 SGDLS, CDR2 YYNGEE. CDR3 in DNA: TGTGCCAGCAGCGTAGGCGGTGCAACTAATGAAAAACTGTTTTTT. This encodes CASSVGGATNEKLFF.

This clone is a singleton in its sample. The gene calls are TRBV6-5 and TRBJ1-5; the match to TRBD1 covers 7 bases. Germline trimming cut 7 bases from V and 7 bases from J; bases unmatched to any gene: 13. This CDR3 contains 15 residues. From germline, CDR1 is MNHEY and CDR2 SVGAGI. CDR3 residues: CASIPGQAVWQPQHF. The CDR3 DNA reads as TGTGCCAGCATCCCTGGACAGGCGGTCTGGCAGCCCCAGCATTTT.

The V and J genes are TRBV5-1 and TRBJ2-5, with 13 bases that match TRBD2. This CDR3 comprises 16 residues. Germline assignment: CDR1 SGHRS and CDR2 YFSETQ. V lost 4 bases, J lost 5 bases, and 8 bases stayed unmatched. CDR3 in DNA: TGCGCCAGCAGCCACGGGACTAGCGGGGTGGGGGAGACCCAGTACTTC. It codes for CASSHGTSGVGETQYF.